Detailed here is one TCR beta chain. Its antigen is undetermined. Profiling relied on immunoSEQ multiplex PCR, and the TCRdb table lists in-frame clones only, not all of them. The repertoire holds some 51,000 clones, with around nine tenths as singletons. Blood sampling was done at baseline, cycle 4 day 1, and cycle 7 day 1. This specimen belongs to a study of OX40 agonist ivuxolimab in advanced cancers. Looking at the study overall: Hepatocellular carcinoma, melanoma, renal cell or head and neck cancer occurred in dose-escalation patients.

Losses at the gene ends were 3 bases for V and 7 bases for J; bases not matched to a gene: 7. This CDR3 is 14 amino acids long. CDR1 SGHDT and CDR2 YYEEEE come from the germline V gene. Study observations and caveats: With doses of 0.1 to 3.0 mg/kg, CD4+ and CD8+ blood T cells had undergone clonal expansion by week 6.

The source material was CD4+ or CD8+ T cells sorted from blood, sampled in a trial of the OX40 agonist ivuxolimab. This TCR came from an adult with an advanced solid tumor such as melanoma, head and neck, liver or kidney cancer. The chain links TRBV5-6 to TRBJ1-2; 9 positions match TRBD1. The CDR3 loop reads CASSSGQGLVGYTF. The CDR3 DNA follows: TGTGCCAGCAGCTCCGGACAGGGGTTGGTTGGCTACACCTTC.